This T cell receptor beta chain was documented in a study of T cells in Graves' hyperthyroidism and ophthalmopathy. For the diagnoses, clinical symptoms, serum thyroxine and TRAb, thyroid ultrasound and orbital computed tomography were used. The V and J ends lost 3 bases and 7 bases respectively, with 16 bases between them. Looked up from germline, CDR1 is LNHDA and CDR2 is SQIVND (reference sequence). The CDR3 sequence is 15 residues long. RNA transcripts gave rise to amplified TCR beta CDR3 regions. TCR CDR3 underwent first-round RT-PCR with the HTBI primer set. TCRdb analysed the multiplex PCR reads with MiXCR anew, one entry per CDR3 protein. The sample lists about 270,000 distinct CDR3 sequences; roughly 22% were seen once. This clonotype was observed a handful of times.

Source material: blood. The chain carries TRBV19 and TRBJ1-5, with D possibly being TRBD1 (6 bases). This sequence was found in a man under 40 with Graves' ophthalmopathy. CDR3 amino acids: CASSIFRGAEQPQHF. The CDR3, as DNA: TGTGCCAGTAGTATTTTCAGGGGCGCCGAACAGCCCCAGCATTTT.